This TCR beta chain was profiled in a study of blood T cell repertoires in COVID-19. Whole-study context: From T cells, B-cell-depleted T cells, or PBMCs came the material, which was cDNA or gDNA.

The repertoire was sequenced with immunoSEQ multiplex PCR; TCRdb's copy has only in-frame clones and lacks some. The profile covers 250,000 to 300,000 clones, with roughly nine tenths appearing a single time and 4% to 5% taken by the ten largest. Germline CDR1 reads MDHEN; CDR2 reads SYDVKM. The germline V and J ends were trimmed by 1 base and 2 bases, with 8 bases remaining between them. The CDR3 runs 14 residues. The V call is TRBV28, the J call TRBJ1-2; D is unclear. The clonotype originates from a woman in her thirties or forties who had recovered from COVID-19. Sequences were obtained from peripheral blood. In DNA form, the CDR3 reads TGTGCCAGCAGTTTATTTGGGAGAAACTATGGCTACACCTTC. It codes for CASSLFGRNYGYTF.